This TCR beta chain is from a study of tumor-infiltrating lymphocytes in primary liver carcinoma. Study-wide background: Participating patients were men and women between 30 and 69 years old. Study observations and caveats: Tumor-adjacent and tumor-blood pairs shared less of their repertoires than tumor region pairs shared. Tumor specimens were characterized by a significantly higher top-250-clone fraction than blood (p = 0.039).

A constant-region primer served to make TCR beta cDNA from about 500 ng total RNA. Amplification in three nested multiplex PCR rounds with slightly modified ARM-PCR gave rise to TCR beta libraries. Rounds one and two of PCR, each of 10 cycles, were primed with TRBV1-TRBV30 forward primers and a C-beta reverse primer. TCRdb re-called the multiplex PCR reads through MiXCR, storing one row per CDR3 protein. The repertoire includes about 200,000 distinct CDR3 sequences, about two thirds of them detected once, and around 7.1% sits in the top ten. Unsorted whole blood yielded the blood RNA, and germline DNA was also extracted. The study enrolled treatment-naive patients with chronic HBV infection. This clonotype was picked up many times. Its specificity is not known. This CDR3 spans 12 amino acids. Germline loops: CDR1 LGHNT, CDR2 FRNRAP. V was trimmed by 5 bases and J by 7 bases, leaving 12 bases between them.

The TCR comes from a woman aged 60 to 75 with primary liver carcinoma and hepatitis B virus infection. This chain uses TRBV12-5 with TRBJ2-7; perhaps TRBD1 as D (6 bases). The sequenced material came from peripheral blood. CDR3 DNA sequence: TGTGCTAGTGGTCAGGGGAGCGGTGAGCAGTACTTC. It codes for CASGQGSGEQYF.